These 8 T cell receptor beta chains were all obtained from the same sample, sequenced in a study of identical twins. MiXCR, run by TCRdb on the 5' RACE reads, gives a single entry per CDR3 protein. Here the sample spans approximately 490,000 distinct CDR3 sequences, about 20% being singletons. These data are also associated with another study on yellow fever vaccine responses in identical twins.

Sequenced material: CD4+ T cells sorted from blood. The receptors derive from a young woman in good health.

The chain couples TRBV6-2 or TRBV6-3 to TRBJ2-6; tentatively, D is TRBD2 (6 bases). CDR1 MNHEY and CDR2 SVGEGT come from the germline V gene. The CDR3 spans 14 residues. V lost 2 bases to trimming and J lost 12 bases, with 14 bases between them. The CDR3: CASSYRSGVTVLTF. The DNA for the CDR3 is TGTGCCAGCAGTTACAGATCGGGGGTCACCGTCCTGACTTTC.

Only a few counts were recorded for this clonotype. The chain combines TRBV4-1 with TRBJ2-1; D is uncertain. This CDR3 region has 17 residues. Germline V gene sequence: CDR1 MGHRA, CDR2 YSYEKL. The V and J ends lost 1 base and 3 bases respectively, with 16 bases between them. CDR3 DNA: TGCGCCAGCAGCCAAGGGACGTTGGCTAGTAGCTACAATGAGCAGTTCTTC. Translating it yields CASSQGTLASSYNEQFF.

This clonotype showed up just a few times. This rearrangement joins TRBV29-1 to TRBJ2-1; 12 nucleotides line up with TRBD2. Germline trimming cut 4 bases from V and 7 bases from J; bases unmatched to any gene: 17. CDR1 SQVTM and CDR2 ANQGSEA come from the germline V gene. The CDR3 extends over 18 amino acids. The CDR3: CSVGGRGTTSGRKNEQFF. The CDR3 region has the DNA TGCAGCGTTGGGGGGAGGGGGACCACTAGCGGGAGGAAGAATGAGCAGTTCTTC.

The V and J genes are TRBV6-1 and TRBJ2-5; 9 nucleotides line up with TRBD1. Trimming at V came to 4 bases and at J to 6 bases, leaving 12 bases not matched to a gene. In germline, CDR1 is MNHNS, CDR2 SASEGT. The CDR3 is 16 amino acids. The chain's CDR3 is CASSGMTGGFEKTQYF. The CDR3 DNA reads TGTGCCAGCAGTGGGATGACAGGGGGGTTCGAGAAGACCCAGTACTTC.

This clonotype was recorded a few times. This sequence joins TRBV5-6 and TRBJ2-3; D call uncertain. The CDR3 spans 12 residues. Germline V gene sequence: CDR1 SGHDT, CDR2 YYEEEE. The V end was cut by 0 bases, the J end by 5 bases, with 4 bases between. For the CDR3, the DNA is TGTGCCAGCAGCTTGGGGATAGATACGCAGTATTTT. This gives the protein CASSLGIDTQYF.

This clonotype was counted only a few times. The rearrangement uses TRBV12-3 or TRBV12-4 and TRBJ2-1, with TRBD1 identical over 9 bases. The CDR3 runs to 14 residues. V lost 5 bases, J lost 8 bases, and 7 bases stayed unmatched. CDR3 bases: TGTGCCAGCAGTCTCGGGACAGGGACTGATGAGCAGTTCTTC. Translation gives CASSLGTGTDEQFF.

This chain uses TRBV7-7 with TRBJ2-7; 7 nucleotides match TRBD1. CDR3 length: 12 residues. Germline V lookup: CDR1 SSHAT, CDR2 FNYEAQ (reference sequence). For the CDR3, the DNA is TGCGCCGACAGGGATTGCTCCTACGAGCAGTACGTC. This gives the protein CADRDCSYEQYV.

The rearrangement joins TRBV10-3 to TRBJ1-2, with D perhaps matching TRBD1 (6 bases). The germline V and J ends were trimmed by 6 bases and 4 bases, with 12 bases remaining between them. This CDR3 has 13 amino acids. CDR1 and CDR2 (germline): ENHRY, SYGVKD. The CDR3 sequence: CAIRDGTPYGYTF. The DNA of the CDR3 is TGTGCCATCAGGGACGGGACACCCTATGGCTACACCTTC.